This T cell receptor (beta chain) was identified in a study of cytomegalovirus exposure and HLA in healthy donors. Study-level background: The 130 or so validation repertoires and the 666 first-cohort repertoires shared a platform, a later analysis reported. The study's findings and limits: Reports described diagnosis of cytomegalovirus status by the classifier as highly specific and sensitive. Through in vitro validation, a few CMV-associated chains were shown to be specific for CMV antigens. TCR sequences were mostly rare, though some public TCRs occurred in many donors.

Only in-frame clones appear in the TCRdb table, and some are missing; sequencing was by immunoSEQ multiplex PCR. The sample holds over 110,000 clones, almost 85% seen once. Trimming removed 0 bases at V and 9 bases at J, with 3 bases between. This CDR3 is 10 amino acids long. The germline V gene has CDR1 MNHNS and CDR2 SASEGT. As concerns this clone: Its target is not known.

The source of this sequence is a woman aged 25-40 years in good health and CMV-seronegative. The sequencing sample was made of PBMCs. This chain links TRBV6-1 with TRBJ2-7; no reliable D call. In nucleotides, the CDR3 is TGTGCCAGCAGTGAAGCGGCGCAGTACTTC. Its translation is CASSEAAQYF.